These T cell receptor beta chains were read from a single sample in a study of T cells in Graves' hyperthyroidism and ophthalmopathy. TCRdb reprocessed the multiplex PCR reads via MiXCR and lists one record per CDR3 protein. This sample yields under 700,000 distinct CDR3 sequences, of which approximately 15% are seen a single time; about 17% belongs to the top ten. Source material: blood. The receptors derive from a woman aged 18-35 years with Graves' hyperthyroidism. CDR3s include the opening cysteine and the closing phenylalanine or tryptophan. The D gene is left open where the match is weak. Size is stated for part of the rows, as once, few or many counts, or as a class when the clone is expanded.

J gene,clone size,D gene,V gene,CDR3 DNA,CDR3 protein
TRBJ1-6,few,TRBD1,TRBV29-1,TGCAGCGTCCGGCAGGGGGCTGAATCACCCCTCCACTTT,CSVRQGAESPLHF
TRBJ2-5,.,.,TRBV7-2,TGTGCCAGCAGCCCCGCGGGTTCCCAAGAGACCCAGTACTTC,CASSPAGSQETQYF
TRBJ2-7,many,TRBD1,TRBV7-2,TGTGCCAGCAGCTTAGGGACAGGGTACGAGCAGTACTTC,CASSLGTGYEQYF
TRBJ2-7,.,.,TRBV29-1,TGCAGCGTTGTAGGGCAGGAGCCCTACGAGCAGTACTTC,CSVVGQEPYEQYF
TRBJ2-2,many,.,TRBV7-2,TGTGCCAGCAGCTTAGTCGCCGGGACGTACGCGAACACCGGGGAGCTGTTTTTT,CASSLVAGTYANTGELFF
TRBJ2-1,many,.,TRBV12-5,TGTGCTAGTGGTTTGGGGGCCGGAGGCGATGAGCAGTTCTTC,CASGLGAGGDEQFF
TRBJ2-7,.,TRBD1,TRBV4-2,TGTGCCAGCAGCCACCAGACAGGGGGAGGCTACGAGCAGTACTTC,CASSHQTGGGYEQYF
TRBJ1-1,many,TRBD1,TRBV2,TGTGCCAGCAGTGAGAGACAGGGGGCGACTGAAGCTTTCTTT,CASSERQGATEAFF
TRBJ2-3,.,TRBD2,TRBV20-1,TGCAGTGCTATGTCTCTTGGGGAGGGAGGAGATACGCAGTATTTT,CSAMSLGEGGDTQYF
TRBJ1-3,many,.,TRBV13,TGTGCCAGCAGCTTAGAGGAGGGAAACACCATATATTTT,CASSLEEGNTIYF
TRBJ2-1,few,TRBD1,TRBV12-3/TRBV12-4,TGTGCCAGCAGATCGCGCAGGGGGCGGTACAATGAGCAGTTCTTC,CASRSRRGRYNEQFF
TRBJ1-2,few,TRBD1,TRBV10-2,TGCGCCAGCAGTGATACAGGGGGCCGCTATGGCTACACCTTC,CASSDTGGRYGYTF
TRBJ1-6,.,TRBD1,TRBV7-2,TGTGCCAGCAGCTTATCGGGACAGTATAATTCACCCCTCCACTTT,CASSLSGQYNSPLHF
TRBJ2-1,few,.,TRBV28,TGTGCCAGCAGTTTATTCTCTTTCCGCTCCTACAATGAGCAGTTCTTC,CASSLFSFRSYNEQFF
TRBJ2-5,.,TRBD2,TRBV6-6,TGTGCCAGCAGTTACTCGATTATAGGACTAGCGGGAAGGTCAGAGACCCAGTACTTC,CASSYSIIGLAGRSETQYF
TRBJ2-7,once,.,TRBV5-1,TGCGCCAGCAGCATAGGAGGGGCCGCCTACTCCTACGAGCAGTACTTC,CASSIGGAAYSYEQYF
TRBJ1-6,.,.,TRBV6-1,TGTGCCAGCAGCCCGGGACCGAGCACTTCACCCCTCCACTTT,CASSPGPSTSPLHF
TRBJ2-5,.,TRBD1,TRBV18,TGTGCCAGCTCACCACTTGGGACAGGGGGAGAGACCCAGTACTTC,CASSPLGTGGETQYF
TRBJ2-1,many,.,TRBV11-3,TGTGCCAGCAGCTTAGGCGGGACCCCCCTCCATGAGCAGTTCTTC,CASSLGGTPLHEQFF
TRBJ2-7,.,.,TRBV7-9,TGTGCCAGCAGCTCATGGGAGGGTCAGGGGTCCCACGAGCAGTACTTC,CASSSWEGQGSHEQYF
TRBJ2-5,few,TRBD2,TRBV5-1,TGCGCCAGCAGCGCCCGGACTAGCGGGAGGGCCGCAGAGACCCAGTACTTC,CASSARTSGRAAETQYF
TRBJ1-1,.,.,TRBV19,TGTGCCAGTGGAGGCACAGGGAGCTCTGAGGCTTTCTTT,CASGGTGSSEAFF
TRBJ1-1,.,.,TRBV29-1,TGCAGCGTTGGGCAGGGGAAAGTGAACACTGAAGCTTTCTTT,CSVGQGKVNTEAFF
TRBJ2-7,many,.,TRBV12-3/TRBV12-4,TGTGCCAGCAGTCCCGCGTGGCAGACCTACGAGCAGTACTTC,CASSPAWQTYEQYF
TRBJ2-5,many,TRBD2,TRBV7-2,TGTGCCAGCAGCTATCGGACTAGCGGACAAGAGACCCAGTACTTC,CASSYRTSGQETQYF
TRBJ1-2,.,.,TRBV6-1,TGTGCCAGCAGCCCGAGGGACCCCTATGGCTACACCTTC,CASSPRDPYGYTF